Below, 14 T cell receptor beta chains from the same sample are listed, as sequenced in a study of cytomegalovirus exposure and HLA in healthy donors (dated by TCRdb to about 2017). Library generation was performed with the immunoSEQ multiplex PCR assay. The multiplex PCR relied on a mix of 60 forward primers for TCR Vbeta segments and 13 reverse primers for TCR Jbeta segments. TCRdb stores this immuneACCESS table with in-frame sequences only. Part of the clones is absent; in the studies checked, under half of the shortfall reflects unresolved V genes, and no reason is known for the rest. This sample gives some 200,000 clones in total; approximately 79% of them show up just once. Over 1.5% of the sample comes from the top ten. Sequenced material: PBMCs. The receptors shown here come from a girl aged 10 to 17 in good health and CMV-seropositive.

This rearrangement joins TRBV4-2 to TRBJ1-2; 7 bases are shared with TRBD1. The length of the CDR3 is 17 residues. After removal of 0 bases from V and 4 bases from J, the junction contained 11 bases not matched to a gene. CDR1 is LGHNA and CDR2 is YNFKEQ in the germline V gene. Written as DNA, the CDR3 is TGTGCCAGCAGCCAAGATCTTATAACAGGGGACGTCTATGGCTACACCTTC. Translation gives CASSQDLITGDVYGYTF.

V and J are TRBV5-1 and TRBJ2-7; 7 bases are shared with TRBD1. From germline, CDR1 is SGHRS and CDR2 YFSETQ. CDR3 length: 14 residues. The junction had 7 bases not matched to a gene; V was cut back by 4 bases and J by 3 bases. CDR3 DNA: TGCGCCAGCAGCGTACAGGGGTATCGCTACGAGCAGTACTTC. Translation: CASSVQGYRYEQYF.

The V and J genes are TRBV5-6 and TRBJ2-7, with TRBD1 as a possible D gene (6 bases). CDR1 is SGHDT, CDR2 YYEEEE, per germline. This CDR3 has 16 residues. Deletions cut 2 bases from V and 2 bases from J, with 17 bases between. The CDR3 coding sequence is TGTGCCAGCAGCTTAGGTGGGACAAGACCAACCTACGAGCAGTACTTC. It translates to CASSLGGTRPTYEQYF. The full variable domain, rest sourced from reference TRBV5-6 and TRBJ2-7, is DAGVTQSPTHLIKTRGQQVTLRCSPKSGHDTVSWYQQALGQGPQFIFQYYEEEERQRGNFPDRFSGHQFPNYSSELNVNALLLGDSALYLCASSLGGTRPTYEQYFGPGTRLTVT.

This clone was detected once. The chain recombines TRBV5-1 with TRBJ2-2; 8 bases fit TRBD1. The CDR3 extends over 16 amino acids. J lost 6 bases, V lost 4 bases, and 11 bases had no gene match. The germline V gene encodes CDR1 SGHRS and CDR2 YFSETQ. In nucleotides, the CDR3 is TGCGCCAGCAGCCCCCTGACAGGGGTATCCGCCGGGGAGCTGTTTTTT. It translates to CASSPLTGVSAGELFF.

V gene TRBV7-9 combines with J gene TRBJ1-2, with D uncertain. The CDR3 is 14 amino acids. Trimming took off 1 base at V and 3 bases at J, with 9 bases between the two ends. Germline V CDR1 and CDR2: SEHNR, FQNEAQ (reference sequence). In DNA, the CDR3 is TGTGCCAGCAGCTTAGAAGCAACAGACTATGGCTACACCTTC. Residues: CASSLEATDYGYTF.

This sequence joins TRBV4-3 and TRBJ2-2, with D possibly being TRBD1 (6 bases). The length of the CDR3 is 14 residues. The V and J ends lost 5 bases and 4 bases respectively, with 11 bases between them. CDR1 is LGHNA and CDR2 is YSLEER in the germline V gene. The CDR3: CASSYEQGTGELFF. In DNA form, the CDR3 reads TGCGCCAGCAGCTACGAACAGGGCACCGGGGAGCTGTTTTTT.

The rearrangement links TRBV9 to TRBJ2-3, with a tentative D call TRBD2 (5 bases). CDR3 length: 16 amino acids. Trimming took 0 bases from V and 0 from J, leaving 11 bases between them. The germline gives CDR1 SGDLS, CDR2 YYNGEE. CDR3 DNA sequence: TGTGCCAGCAGCGTAGATGGGAGCCTTAGCACAGATACGCAGTATTTT. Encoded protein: CASSVDGSLSTDTQYF.

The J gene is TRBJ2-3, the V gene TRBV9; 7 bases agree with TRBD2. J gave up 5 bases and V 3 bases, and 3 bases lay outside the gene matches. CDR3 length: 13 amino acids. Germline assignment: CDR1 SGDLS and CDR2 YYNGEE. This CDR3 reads CASSAAGEDTQYF. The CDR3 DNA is TGTGCCAGCAGCGCCGCGGGAGAAGATACGCAGTATTTT.

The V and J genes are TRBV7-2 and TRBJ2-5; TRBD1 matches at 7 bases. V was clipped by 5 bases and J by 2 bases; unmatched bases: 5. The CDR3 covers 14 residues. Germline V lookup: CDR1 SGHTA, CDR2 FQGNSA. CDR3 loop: CASSQRQGQETQYF. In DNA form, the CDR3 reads TGTGCCAGCAGCCAACGACAGGGACAAGAGACCCAGTACTTC.

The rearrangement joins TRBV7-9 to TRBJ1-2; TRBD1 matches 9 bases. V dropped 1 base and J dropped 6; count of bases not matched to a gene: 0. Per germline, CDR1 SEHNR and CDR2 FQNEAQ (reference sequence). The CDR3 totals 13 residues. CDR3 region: CASSLGTGDGYTF. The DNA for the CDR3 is TGTGCCAGCAGCTTAGGGACAGGGGATGGCTACACCTTC.

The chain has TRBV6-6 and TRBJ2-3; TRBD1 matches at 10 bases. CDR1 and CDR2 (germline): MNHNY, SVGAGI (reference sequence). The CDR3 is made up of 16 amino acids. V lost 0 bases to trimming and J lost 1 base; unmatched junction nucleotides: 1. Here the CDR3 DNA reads TGTGCCAGCAGTTACTCTGGGACAGGGGGCACAGATACGCAGTATTTT. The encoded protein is CASSYSGTGGTDTQYF.

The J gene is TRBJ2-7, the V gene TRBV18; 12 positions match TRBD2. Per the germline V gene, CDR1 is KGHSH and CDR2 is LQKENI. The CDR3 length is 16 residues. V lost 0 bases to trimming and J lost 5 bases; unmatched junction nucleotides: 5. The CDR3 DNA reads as TGTGCCAGCTCACCACCGGCTAGCGGGGGGGCCCACGAGCAGTACTTC. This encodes CASSPPASGGAHEQYF. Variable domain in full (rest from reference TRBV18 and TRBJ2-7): NAGVMQNPRHLVRRRGQEARLRCSPMKGHSHVYWYRQLPEEGLKFMVYLQKENIIDESGMPKERFSAEFPKEGPSILRIQQVVRGDSAAYFCASSPPASGGAHEQYFGPGTRLTVT.

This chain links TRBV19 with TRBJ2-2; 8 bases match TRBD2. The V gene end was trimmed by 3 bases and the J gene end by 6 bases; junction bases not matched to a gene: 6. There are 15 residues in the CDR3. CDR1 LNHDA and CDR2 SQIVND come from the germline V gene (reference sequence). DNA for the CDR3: TGTGCCAGTAGTATGGGACTAGGTCACGCCGGGGAGCTGTTTTTT. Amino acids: CASSMGLGHAGELFF.

CDR3 bases: TGTGCCAGCAGCTTATTGGCGACAAATGAGCAGTTCTTC. Protein sequence: CASSLLATNEQFF. The chain links TRBV7-9 to TRBJ2-1; the D is unclear. Germline CDR1 and CDR2: SEHNR and FQNEAQ (reference sequence). This CDR3 region has 13 residues. The ends were cut back, 2 bases at V and 7 bases at J, with 9 bases in the middle. Drawing the rest from reference TRBV7-9 and TRBJ2-1, the complete variable domain is DTGVSQNPRHKITKRGQNVTFRCDPISEHNRLYWYRQTLGQGPEFLTYFQNEAQLEKSRLLSDRFSAERPKGSFSTLEIQRTEQGDSAMYLCASSLLATNEQFFGPGTRLTVL.